The TCR beta chain under discussion was sequenced for a study of Ad26.COV2.S vaccination and SARS-CoV-2 variants. From germline, CDR1 is MNHEY and CDR2 SVGAGI. Trimming took 4 bases from V and 4 from J, leaving 19 bases between them. CDR3 length: 16 residues. Only in-frame clones appear in the TCRdb table, and some are missing; sequencing was by immunoSEQ multiplex PCR. The data contain 440,000 or so clones, roughly 90% of them singletons. Concerning this clone: Its cognate antigen is unknown.

As for treatment: roughly 18 received Ad26.COV2.S at low or high dose, single or two shots; about 5 received placebo; per-sample allocation not given. Collection of the samples took place on day 63 after the first injection of vaccine or placebo. Findings and caveats of the study: Participants in the vaccine arm had higher spike-specific TCR breadth; placebo recipients had lower.

The clonotype was recovered from a person aged 18 to 65 who received the Ad26.COV2.S COVID-19 vaccine or a placebo. Material: peripheral blood, obtained in a trial of Ad26.COV2.S vaccine versus placebo. This chain joins TRBV6-5 and TRBJ1-2; D gene uncertain. The CDR3 is CASSSPRLSRGYGYTF. As DNA, the CDR3 is TGTGCCAGCAGTTCCCCTCGGCTGTCGCGAGGCTATGGCTACACCTTC.